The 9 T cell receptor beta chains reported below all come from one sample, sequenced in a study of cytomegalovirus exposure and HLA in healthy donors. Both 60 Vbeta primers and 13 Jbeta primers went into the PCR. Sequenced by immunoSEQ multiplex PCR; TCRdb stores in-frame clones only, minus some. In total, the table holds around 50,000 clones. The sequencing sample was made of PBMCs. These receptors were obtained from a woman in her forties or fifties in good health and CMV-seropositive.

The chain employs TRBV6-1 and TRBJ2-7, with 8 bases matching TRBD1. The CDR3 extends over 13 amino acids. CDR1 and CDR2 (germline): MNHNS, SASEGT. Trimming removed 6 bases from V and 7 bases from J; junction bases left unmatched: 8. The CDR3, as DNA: TGTGCCAGCAGACCGACAGGGGTTGGAGAGCAGTACTTC. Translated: CASRPTGVGEQYF.

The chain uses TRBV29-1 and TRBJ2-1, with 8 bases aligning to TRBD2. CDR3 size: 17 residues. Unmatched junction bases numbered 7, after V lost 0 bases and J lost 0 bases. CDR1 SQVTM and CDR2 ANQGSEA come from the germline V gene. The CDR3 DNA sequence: TGCAGCGTTGAAGATCTAATGGGGACTAGCTCCTACAATGAGCAGTTCTTC. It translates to CSVEDLMGTSSYNEQFF.

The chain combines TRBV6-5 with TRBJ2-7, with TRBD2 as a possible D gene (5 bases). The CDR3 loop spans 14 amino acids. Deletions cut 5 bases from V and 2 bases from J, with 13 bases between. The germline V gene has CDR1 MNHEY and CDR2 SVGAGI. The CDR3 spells CASSREERAYEQYF. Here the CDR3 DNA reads TGTGCCAGCAGTAGAGAGGAGAGGGCCTACGAGCAGTACTTC.

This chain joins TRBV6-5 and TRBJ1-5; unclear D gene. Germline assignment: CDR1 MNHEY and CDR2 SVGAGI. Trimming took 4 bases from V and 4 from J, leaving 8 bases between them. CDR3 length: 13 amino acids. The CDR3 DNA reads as TGTGCCAGCAGTTTGGTCGCGAATCAGCCCCAGCATTTT. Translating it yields CASSLVANQPQHF.

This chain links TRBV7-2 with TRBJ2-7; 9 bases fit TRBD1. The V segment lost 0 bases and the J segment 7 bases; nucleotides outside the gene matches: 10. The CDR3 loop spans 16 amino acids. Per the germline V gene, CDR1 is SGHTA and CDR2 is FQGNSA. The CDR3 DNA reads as TGTGCCAGCAGCTTAGCGGGGACAGGGCCATCGAGGGAGCAGTACTTC. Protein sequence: CASSLAGTGPSREQYF.

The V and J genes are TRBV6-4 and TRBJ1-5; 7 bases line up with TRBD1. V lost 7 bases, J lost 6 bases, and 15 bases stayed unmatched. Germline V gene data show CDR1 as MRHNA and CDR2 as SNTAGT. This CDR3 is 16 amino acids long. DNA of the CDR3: TGTGCCAGCATTGTAGGATCCAGGGGGGAGGTTCAGCCCCAGCATTTT. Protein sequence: CASIVGSRGEVQPQHF.

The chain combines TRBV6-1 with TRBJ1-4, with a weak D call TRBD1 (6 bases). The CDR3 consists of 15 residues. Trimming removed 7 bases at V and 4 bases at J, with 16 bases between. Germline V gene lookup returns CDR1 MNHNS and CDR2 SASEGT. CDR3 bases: TGTGCCAGCATCGCCTCAGGGGTTGGTAATGAAAAACTGTTTTTT. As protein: CASIASGVGNEKLFF.

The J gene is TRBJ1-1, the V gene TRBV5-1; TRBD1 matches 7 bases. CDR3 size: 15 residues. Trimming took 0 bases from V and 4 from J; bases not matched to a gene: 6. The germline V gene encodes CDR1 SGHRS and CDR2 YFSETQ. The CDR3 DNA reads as TGCGCCAGCAGCTTGGATCAAGACAGGGTCACTGAAGCTTTCTTT. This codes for CASSLDQDRVTEAFF.

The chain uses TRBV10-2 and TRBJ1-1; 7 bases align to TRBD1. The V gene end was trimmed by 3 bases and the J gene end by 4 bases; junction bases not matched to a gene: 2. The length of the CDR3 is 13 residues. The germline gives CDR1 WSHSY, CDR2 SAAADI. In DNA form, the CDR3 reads TGCGCCAGCAGTGACCAGGGGGTCACTGAAGCTTTCTTT. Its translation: CASSDQGVTEAFF.